The T cell receptor beta chain under discussion was sequenced for a study of T cells in Graves' hyperthyroidism and ophthalmopathy. The sample holds a few counts of this clonotype. Its antigen is unknown. Overall study findings and caveats: Blood also contained most expanded thyroid clonotypes above 0.001. Before onset, by a median of approximately 5.9 months, the model predicted ophthalmopathy.

Trimming stripped 2 bases from V and 2 bases from J, with 10 bases between. Germline CDR1 and CDR2: GTSNPN and SVGIG (reference sequence). CDR3 length: 13 residues. The CDR3 regions of TCR beta were amplified from RNA transcripts. Researchers ran a first-round RT-PCR on the TCR CDR3 using the HTBI primer set. MiXCR, applied by TCRdb to the multiplex PCR reads, yields one record per CDR3 protein. The top ten clones hold roughly 47% of a sample with hundreds of thousands of distinct CDR3 sequences, 20% of them seen once. Disease duration was under 3 months in the ophthalmopathy patients, who also had a Clinical Activity Score of at least 3 and a NOSPECS grade of at least 4. Each diagnosis drew on symptoms, thyroxine, TRAb, thyroid ultrasound and orbital computed tomography findings.

This chain uses TRBV30 with TRBJ2-7, with D perhaps TRBD2 (6 bases). The sequence came from a man aged 40-49 years with Graves' ophthalmopathy. The sequenced sample was blood. The CDR3 loop reads CAWSRGGTYEQYF. The CDR3 region has the DNA TGTGCCTGGAGTAGAGGAGGGACCTACGAGCAGTACTTC.